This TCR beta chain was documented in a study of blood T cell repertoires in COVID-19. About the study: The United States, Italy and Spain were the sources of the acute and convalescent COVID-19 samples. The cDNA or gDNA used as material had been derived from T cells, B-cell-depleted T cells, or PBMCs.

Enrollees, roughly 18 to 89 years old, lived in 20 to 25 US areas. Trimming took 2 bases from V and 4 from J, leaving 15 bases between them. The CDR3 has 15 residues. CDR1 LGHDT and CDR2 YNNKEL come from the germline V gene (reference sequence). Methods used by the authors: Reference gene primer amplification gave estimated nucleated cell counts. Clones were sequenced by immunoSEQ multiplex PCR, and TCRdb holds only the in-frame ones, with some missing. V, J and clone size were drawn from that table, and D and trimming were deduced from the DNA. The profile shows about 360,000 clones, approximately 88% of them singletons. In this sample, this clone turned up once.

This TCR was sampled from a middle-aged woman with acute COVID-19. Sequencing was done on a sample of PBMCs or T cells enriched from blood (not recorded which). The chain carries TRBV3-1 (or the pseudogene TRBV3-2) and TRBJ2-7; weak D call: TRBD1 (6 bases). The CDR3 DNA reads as TGTGCCAGCAGCCAATTGGCAGGGGAAAATTACGAGCAGTACTTC. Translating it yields CASSQLAGENYEQYF.